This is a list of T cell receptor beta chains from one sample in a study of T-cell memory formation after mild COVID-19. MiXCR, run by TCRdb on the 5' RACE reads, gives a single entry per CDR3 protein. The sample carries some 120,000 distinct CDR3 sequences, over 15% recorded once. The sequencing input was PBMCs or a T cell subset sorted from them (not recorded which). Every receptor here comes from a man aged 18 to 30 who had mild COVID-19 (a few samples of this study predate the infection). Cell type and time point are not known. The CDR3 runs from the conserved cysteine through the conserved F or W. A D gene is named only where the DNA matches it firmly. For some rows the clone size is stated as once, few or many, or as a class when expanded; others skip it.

CDR3: CASSLAERTQYF
DNA: TGTGCCAGCAGTTTAGCTGAGCGTACGCAGTATTTT
size: many
J: TRBJ2-3
D: .
V: TRBV12-3/TRBV12-4

CDR3: CASSERTGTNTGELFF
DNA: TGTGCCAGCAGTGAAAGGACAGGAACGAACACCGGGGAGCTGTTTTTT
size: few
J: TRBJ2-2
D: TRBD1
V: TRBV2

CDR3: CSASDGILGNQPQHF
DNA: TGCAGCGCCTCGGACGGGATCTTGGGCAATCAGCCCCAGCATTTT
size: few
J: TRBJ1-5
D: .
V: TRBV29-1

CDR3: CASSLQGVSEETQYF
DNA: TGCGCCAGCAGCTTACAGGGTGTGAGTGAAGAGACCCAGTACTTC
size: few
J: TRBJ2-5
D: .
V: TRBV5-1

CDR3: CASSFLEDTGELFF
DNA: TGTGCCAGCAGCTTTTTAGAGGACACCGGGGAGCTGTTTTTT
size: few
J: TRBJ2-2
D: .
V: TRBV11-2

CDR3: CASSQATIGVVF
DNA: TGCGCCAGCAGCCAAGCAACCATTGGAGTGGTCTTC
size: few
J: TRBJ2-1
D: .
V: TRBV4-1

CDR3: CASSLDTGQYTDTQYF
DNA: TGCGCCAGCAGCTTGGATACGGGACAGTACACAGATACGCAGTATTTT
size: many
J: TRBJ2-3
D: TRBD1
V: TRBV5-1

CDR3: CASSGLATGGGEQFF
DNA: TGTGCCAGCAGCGGTCTTGCTACAGGGGGTGGTGAGCAGTTCTTC
size: .
J: TRBJ2-1
D: TRBD1
V: TRBV9

CDR3: CASRKGQDYGYTF
DNA: TGTGCCAGCAGGAAGGGACAGGACTATGGCTACACCTTC
size: .
J: TRBJ1-2
D: TRBD1
V: TRBV7-2

CDR3: CATSDSHGTMNTEAFF
DNA: TGTGCCACCAGTGATTCCCACGGGACCATGAACACTGAAGCTTTCTTT
size: .
J: TRBJ1-1
D: .
V: TRBV24-1

CDR3: CATTANYGYTF
DNA: TGTGCCACTACAGCTAACTATGGCTACACCTTC
size: .
J: TRBJ1-2
D: .
V: TRBV12-3/TRBV12-4

CDR3: CASRRGGPHNEQFF
DNA: TGTGCCAGCAGGCGGGGGGGGCCCCACAATGAGCAGTTCTTC
size: few
J: TRBJ2-1
D: TRBD2
V: TRBV12-3/TRBV12-4

CDR3: CSARDWGLVEAFF
DNA: TGCAGTGCTAGAGATTGGGGGCTAGTTGAAGCTTTCTTT
size: .
J: TRBJ1-1
D: .
V: TRBV20-1

CDR3: CSATRDSPSIVGTQYF
DNA: TGCAGTGCCACCCGGGACAGTCCTAGCATCGTTGGTACGCAGTATTTT
size: .
J: TRBJ2-3
D: TRBD1
V: TRBV20-1

CDR3: CASSQPRGQETQYF
DNA: TGCGCCAGCAGCCAACCCCGGGGCCAAGAGACCCAGTACTTC
size: few
J: TRBJ2-5
D: .
V: TRBV4-1

CDR3: CASSLGGAHYGYTF
DNA: TGTGCCAGCAGTTTAGGGGGGGCCCACTATGGCTACACCTTC
size: few
J: TRBJ1-2
D: .
V: TRBV27

CDR3: CASSLLVTDTQYF
DNA: TGTGCCAGCAGTTTACTAGTCACAGATACGCAGTATTTT
size: few
J: TRBJ2-3
D: .
V: TRBV12-3/TRBV12-4

CDR3: CASSNSPGGVWTYEQYF
DNA: TGTGCCAGCTCAAACTCCCCAGGCGGGGTATGGACCTACGAGCAGTACTTC
size: few
J: TRBJ2-7
D: .
V: TRBV18

CDR3: CASSPNLGNQPQHF
DNA: TGTGCCAGCAGCCCAAACTTAGGGAATCAGCCCCAGCATTTT
size: .
J: TRBJ1-5
D: .
V: TRBV7-2

CDR3: CATSGSPGQGENIQYF
DNA: TGTGCCACCAGTGGATCTCCGGGACAGGGAGAAAACATTCAGTACTTC
size: few
J: TRBJ2-4
D: TRBD1
V: TRBV24-1

CDR3: CASRLRDSNNSPLHF
DNA: TGCGCCAGCAGGTTGAGGGACAGCAATAATTCACCCCTCCACTTT
size: .
J: TRBJ1-6
D: TRBD1
V: TRBV5-1

CDR3: CASSPRRGVKNIQYF
DNA: TGTGCCAGCAGTCCCAGGCGGGGGGTAAAAAACATTCAGTACTTC
size: .
J: TRBJ2-4
D: TRBD2
V: TRBV6-5

CDR3: CASSLGTDRYGYTF
DNA: TGCGCCAGCAGCTTGGGGACCGATCGCTATGGCTACACCTTC
size: .
J: TRBJ1-2
D: .
V: TRBV5-1

CDR3: CASSIRGNSYEQYF
DNA: TGTGCCAGTAGTATACGGGGGAACTCCTACGAGCAGTACTTC
size: .
J: TRBJ2-7
D: .
V: TRBV19

CDR3: CASSLRGSYSYEQYF
DNA: TGTGCCAGCAGCCTGAGGGGGTCCTACTCCTACGAGCAGTACTTC
size: few
J: TRBJ2-7
D: .
V: TRBV6-2/TRBV6-3

CDR3: CASTSPGQLYGYTF
DNA: TGTGCCAGCACTTCGCCGGGACAGCTTTATGGCTACACCTTC
size: .
J: TRBJ1-2
D: TRBD1
V: TRBV28

CDR3: CASSSTFGYGYTF
DNA: TGTGCCAGCAGCTCGACGTTTGGCTATGGCTACACCTTC
size: few
J: TRBJ1-2
D: .
V: TRBV7-2

CDR3: CASSSQKGTARPNEKLFF
DNA: TGTGCCAGCAGTTCCCAAAAGGGGACCGCGCGCCCGAATGAAAAACTGTTTTTT
size: few
J: TRBJ1-4
D: .
V: TRBV28

CDR3: CASSLFGVGYTF
DNA: TGTGCCAGCAGTTTATTTGGGGTTGGCTACACCTTC
size: .
J: TRBJ1-2
D: .
V: TRBV12-3/TRBV12-4

CDR3: CASTQGGVGYTF
DNA: TGTGCCAGCACTCAGGGGGGCGTAGGCTACACCTTC
size: few
J: TRBJ1-2
D: TRBD1
V: TRBV28

CDR3: CASSFRDRGAEQYF
DNA: TGTGCCAGCAGCTTCCGGGACAGGGGTGCCGAGCAGTACTTC
size: few
J: TRBJ2-7
D: TRBD1
V: TRBV5-4

CDR3: CASSPPAGVSAFF
DNA: TGTGCCAGCTCACCACCTGCAGGGGTCAGTGCTTTCTTT
size: .
J: TRBJ1-1
D: .
V: TRBV18

CDR3: CSAHSTGTKNIQYF
DNA: TGCAGTGCACATTCTACCGGGACCAAAAACATTCAGTACTTC
size: few
J: TRBJ2-4
D: .
V: TRBV20-1

CDR3: CASSDLLAGGLTGELFF
DNA: TGTGCCAGCAGTGACCTACTAGCGGGGGGCCTAACCGGGGAGCTGTTTTTT
size: few
J: TRBJ2-2
D: TRBD2
V: TRBV6-2/TRBV6-3

CDR3: CASTMTSGGNEQFF
DNA: TGTGCCAGCACCATGACTAGCGGGGGAAATGAGCAGTTCTTC
size: .
J: TRBJ2-1
D: TRBD2
V: TRBV12-3/TRBV12-4

CDR3: CASTWGESSYNEQFF
DNA: TGTGCCAGCACCTGGGGGGAAAGCTCCTACAATGAGCAGTTCTTC
size: many
J: TRBJ2-1
D: .
V: TRBV12-3/TRBV12-4

CDR3: CASSQREREQFF
DNA: TGTGCCAGCAGCCAAAGGGAGCGTGAGCAGTTCTTC
size: .
J: TRBJ2-1
D: .
V: TRBV6-2/TRBV6-3

CDR3: CASSQGGDEQFF
DNA: TGTGCCAGCAGCCAGGGGGGGGACGAGCAGTTCTTC
size: .
J: TRBJ2-1
D: .
V: TRBV7-3

CDR3: CASSPRRGNEQFF
DNA: TGCGCCAGCAGTCCCCGGAGGGGGAATGAGCAGTTCTTC
size: .
J: TRBJ2-1
D: .
V: TRBV5-1

CDR3: CASGTDNSPLHF
DNA: TGTGCCTCCGGGACAGATAATTCACCCCTCCACTTT
size: few
J: TRBJ1-6
D: TRBD1
V: TRBV12-3/TRBV12-4

CDR3: CASSPRSPGEQFF
DNA: TGTGCCAGCTCACCTCGATCCCCGGGGGAGCAGTTCTTC
size: .
J: TRBJ2-1
D: .
V: TRBV18

CDR3: CASSPLLNSADTQYF
DNA: TGTGCCAGCAGCCCCTTATTAAATTCGGCAGATACGCAGTATTTT
size: many
J: TRBJ2-3
D: .
V: TRBV14

CDR3: CASSYQGWDEQFF
DNA: TGTGCCAGCAGTTACCAGGGATGGGATGAGCAGTTCTTC
size: few
J: TRBJ2-1
D: .
V: TRBV6-6

CDR3: CASSLATTRGETQYF
DNA: TGCGCCAGCAGCCTAGCGACCACTCGGGGCGAGACCCAGTACTTC
size: few
J: TRBJ2-5
D: .
V: TRBV5-1

CDR3: CASTSSRTSGGRQFF
DNA: TGTGCCAGCACCTCATCAAGGACTAGCGGGGGTAGGCAGTTCTTC
size: many
J: TRBJ2-1
D: TRBD2
V: TRBV6-5

CDR3: CSAQKLRQGAYNEQFF
DNA: TGCAGCGCACAAAAACTCCGACAGGGAGCCTACAATGAGCAGTTCTTC
size: few
J: TRBJ2-1
D: TRBD1
V: TRBV29-1

CDR3: CATRPGGGDTQYF
DNA: TGCGCCACCAGGCCGGGTGGGGGGGATACGCAGTATTTT
size: .
J: TRBJ2-3
D: .
V: TRBV5-1

CDR3: CASAPLAASTDTQYF
DNA: TGTGCCAGCGCTCCCCTAGCGGCTAGCACAGATACGCAGTATTTT
size: .
J: TRBJ2-3
D: TRBD2
V: TRBV6-4

CDR3: CASSQSRGLEQYF
DNA: TGCGCCAGCAGCCAGAGTAGGGGCCTCGAGCAGTACTTC
size: few
J: TRBJ2-7
D: .
V: TRBV10-1

CDR3: CASSLNRATSYEQYF
DNA: TGTGCCAGCAGTTTGAACAGGGCTACCTCCTACGAGCAGTACTTC
size: few
J: TRBJ2-7
D: .
V: TRBV12-3/TRBV12-4

CDR3: CASTTGPDGRRTQYF
DNA: TGTGCCAGCACTACCGGACCCGATGGGAGGAGGACCCAGTACTTC
size: .
J: TRBJ2-5
D: .
V: TRBV6-1

CDR3: CASSRRGDETQYF
DNA: TGTGCCAGCAGCCGTCGGGGAGACGAGACCCAGTACTTC
size: few
J: TRBJ2-5
D: .
V: TRBV5-6